This entry lists 29 T cell receptor beta chains sequenced from one sample in a study of blood T cell repertoires in COVID-19. Profiled with immunoSEQ multiplex PCR; TCRdb holds only in-frame clones, not every one. The repertoire has about 180,000 clones, under 90% of them found once; the top ten carry more than 5.5%. The specimen sequenced was peripheral blood. Receptors were obtained from a human donor in a cohort sampled during active COVID-19.

The chain links TRBV23-1 to TRBJ2-7; D unresolved. Being an ORF, TRBV23-1 has a function that is uncertain. CDR3 size: 12 residues. The germline V and J ends were trimmed by 10 bases and 5 bases, with 15 bases remaining between them. For the CDR3, the DNA is TGCGCCACCCCCTCAGTCCCTCACGAGCAGTACTTC. It specifies CATPSVPHEQYF.

The V and J genes are TRBV6-5 and TRBJ1-4; possible D gene TRBD1, 5 bases. Germline V gene lookup returns CDR1 MNHEY and CDR2 SVGAGI. CDR3 length equals 15 residues. Between the trimmed V and J ends, which lost 6 bases and 2 bases, there was a span of 13 bases. In DNA, the CDR3 is TGTGCCAGCAGGATCTCAAGGGGTACTAATGAAAAACTGTTTTTT. Translation: CASRISRGTNEKLFF.

The J gene is TRBJ2-1, the V gene TRBV4-1, with a possible D match to TRBD1 (6 bases). CDR3 length equals 14 residues. The V end was cut by 5 bases, the J end by 6 bases, with 14 bases between. Germline lookup yields CDR1 MGHRA and CDR2 YSYEKL. CDR3 bases: TGCGCCAGCAGCTTAACAGGGATTCCCAATGAGCAGTTCTTC. Protein: CASSLTGIPNEQFF.

This chain links TRBV15 with TRBJ1-1; TRBD1 agrees at 10 bases. V lost 0 bases to trimming and J lost 7 bases; unmatched junction nucleotides: 2. Germline CDR1 is LNHNV and CDR2 is YYDKDF (reference sequence). This CDR3 has 14 residues. CDR3 sequence (DNA): TGTGCCACCAGCAGAGATCGGACAGGGGGTGAAGCTTTCTTT. It encodes CATSRDRTGGEAFF.

V gene TRBV6-5 combines with J gene TRBJ2-7; 8 nucleotides match TRBD2. From germline, CDR1 is MNHEY and CDR2 SVGAGI. V lost 6 bases and J lost 4; bases outside the gene matches: 8. The CDR3 length is 14 residues. CDR3 protein: CASSPGGGGYEQYF. The CDR3 coding sequence is TGTGCCAGCAGCCCGGGGGGGGGAGGGTACGAGCAGTACTTC.

The chain carries TRBV15 and TRBJ2-3; the match to TRBD1 covers 7 bases. CDR1 is LNHNV and CDR2 is YYDKDF in the germline V gene (reference sequence). The trim removed 2 bases at V and 4 bases at J, leaving 0 bases unmatched. The CDR3 has 13 amino acids. The CDR3 protein is CATSRTGADTQYF. CDR3 nucleotides: TGTGCCACCAGCAGAACAGGGGCAGATACGCAGTATTTT.

The chain combines TRBV5-6 with TRBJ1-1, with TRBD1 as a possible D gene (5 bases). This CDR3 region has 13 residues. The V and J ends lost 2 bases and 3 bases respectively, with 8 bases between them. Germline CDR1 and CDR2: SGHDT and YYEEEE. The CDR3 DNA reads as TGTGCCAGCAGCTTCGGACACGACACTGAAGCTTTCTTT. It codes for CASSFGHDTEAFF.

Here the CDR3 reads CASSYSGAGGSYEQYF. CDR3 coding DNA: TGTGCCAGCAGTTACTCAGGGGCAGGGGGTTCCTACGAGCAGTACTTC. The chain recombines TRBV6-5 with TRBJ2-7; 7 bases fit TRBD1. The V segment lost 0 bases and the J segment 1 base; nucleotides outside the gene matches: 6. From germline, CDR1 is MNHEY and CDR2 SVGAGI. The CDR3 length is 16 residues.

CDR3 residues: CASSWRDGDFYGYTF. CDR3 nucleotide sequence: TGTGCCAGCAGCTGGCGTGATGGGGACTTCTACGGCTACACCTTC. The chain is built from TRBV5-6 and TRBJ1-2; maybe TRBD1 (5 bases). The V and J ends lost 3 bases and 8 bases respectively, with 20 bases between them. The CDR3 loop spans 15 amino acids. Germline V gene sequence: CDR1 SGHDT, CDR2 YYEEEE.

This clone was picked up a small number of times. The chain combines TRBV4-1 with TRBJ2-7; D uncertain. The CDR3 extends over 14 amino acids. Germline CDR1 reads MGHRA; CDR2 reads YSYEKL. V lost 4 bases to trimming and J lost 2 bases, with 12 bases between them. The chain's CDR3 is CASSLDPTAYEQYF. CDR3 bases: TGCGCCAGCAGCCTAGACCCTACAGCCTACGAGCAGTACTTC.

V and J are TRBV24-1 and TRBJ1-5; D uncertain. This CDR3 is built from 13 residues. CDR1 and CDR2 (germline): KGHDR, SFDVKD. V lost 4 bases, J lost 4 bases, and 7 bases lay in between. In DNA form, the CDR3 reads TGTGCCACCAGTGACCGGGATAATCAGCCCCAGCATTTT. It encodes CATSDRDNQPQHF.

This chain connects TRBV6-5 to TRBJ2-7, with D possibly matching TRBD1 (5 bases). Trimming took off 5 bases at V and 8 bases at J, with 13 bases between the two ends. The CDR3 is 12 amino acids. CDR1 is MNHEY and CDR2 is SVGAGI in the germline V gene. CDR3 in amino acids: CASSKDMRQQYF. The CDR3 DNA reads TGTGCCAGCAGTAAGGACATGAGGCAGCAGTACTTC.

The rearrangement links TRBV19 to TRBJ2-1; D may be TRBD2 (6 bases). Germline V gene data show CDR1 as LNHDA and CDR2 as SQIVND (reference sequence). The CDR3 extends over 15 amino acids. Trimming removed 6 bases at V and 5 bases at J, with 17 bases between. The CDR3 nucleotides read TGTGCCAGTAGCCCGATTAGCGGACCTGACAATGAGCAGTTCTTC. Amino acids: CASSPISGPDNEQFF. The full variable domain, completed using reference TRBV19 and TRBJ2-1, is DGGITQSPKYLFRKEGQNVTLSCEQNLNHDAMYWYRQDPGQGLRLIYYSQIVNDFQKGDIAEGYSVSREKKESFPLTVTSAQKNPTAFYLCASSPISGPDNEQFFGPGTRLTVL.

The CDR3 region has the DNA TGTGCCAGCAGCCAGGGTGGGGTAATAGGAGCCTACGAGCAGTACTTC. Its translation: CASSQGGVIGAYEQYF. The rearrangement uses TRBV5-4 and TRBJ2-7, with D tentatively TRBD1 (5 bases). Germline CDR1 SGHNT, CDR2 YYREEE (reference sequence). The CDR3 extends over 16 amino acids. The V end was cut by 4 bases, the J end by 2 bases, with 19 bases between.

This chain joins TRBV5-1 and TRBJ1-5; D is unresolved. The V and J ends lost 4 bases and 5 bases respectively, with 13 bases between them. Per the germline V gene, CDR1 is SGHRS and CDR2 is YFSETQ. There are 14 residues in the CDR3. CDR3 DNA sequence: TGCGCCAGCAGCGAAGGCGGCGGTGATCAGCCCCAGCATTTT. Protein product: CASSEGGGDQPQHF.

The J gene is TRBJ2-1, the V gene TRBV6-6, with TRBD2 matching 8 bases. Trimming at V came to 3 bases and at J to 3 bases, leaving 4 bases not matched to a gene. The germline V gene encodes CDR1 MNHNY and CDR2 SVGAGI (reference sequence). This CDR3 has 15 residues. The CDR3 nucleotides are TGTGCCAGCAGTTATGCGCGGGGGGACTACAATGAGCAGTTCTTC. This encodes CASSYARGDYNEQFF.

The rearrangement links TRBV3-1 (or the pseudogene TRBV3-2) to TRBJ1-1; the D is unclear. With 1 base removed from V and 0 bases from J, the gap between germline ends came to 3 bases. CDR1 LGHDT and CDR2 YNNKEL come from the germline V gene (reference sequence). The CDR3 extends over 13 amino acids. The CDR3 DNA reads TGTGCCAGCAGCCAAGTCATGAACACTGAAGCTTTCTTT. This gives the protein CASSQVMNTEAFF.

As for this clone: The same CDR3 is also encoded by other DNA sequences in this sample. The chain employs TRBV18 and TRBJ2-7, with D perhaps matching TRBD1 (5 bases). The CDR3 is made up of 14 amino acids. V was pared by 2 bases and J by 3 bases, with 11 bases between. Germline V CDR1 and CDR2: KGHSH, LQKENI. CDR3 sequence (DNA): TGTGCCAGCTCACCAAGGGGTGATGTCTACGAGCAGTACTTC. It specifies CASSPRGDVYEQYF.

This chain links TRBV12-3 or TRBV12-4 with TRBJ2-7, with D uncertain. This CDR3 spans 13 amino acids. The ends were cut back, 6 bases at V and 4 bases at J, with 13 bases in the middle. CDR3 sequence reads: CASSRWARYEQYF. The CDR3 DNA is TGTGCCAGCAGCCGATGGGCAAGATACGAGCAGTACTTC.

The gene calls are TRBV6-5 and TRBJ2-3; 9 bases line up with TRBD2. CDR1 and CDR2 from the germline V gene are MNHEY and SVGAGI. V gave up 4 bases and J gave up 2 bases; unmatched junction bases: 7. This CDR3 is 16 amino acids long. Here the CDR3 reads CASSWGSGGFTDTQYF. For the CDR3, the DNA is TGTGCCAGCAGTTGGGGGAGCGGGGGGTTCACAGATACGCAGTATTTT.

Notes on this clone: Additional DNA sequences in this sample encode the identical CDR3. V usage is TRBV18 and J usage is TRBJ1-1; 7 bases line up with TRBD1. This CDR3 contains 15 residues. Trimming at V came to 0 bases and at J to 0 bases, leaving 1 base not matched to a gene. Germline V CDR1 and CDR2: KGHSH, LQKENI. The CDR3: CASSPPTGVNTEAFF. The CDR3, as DNA: TGTGCCAGCTCACCACCCACAGGGGTGAACACTGAAGCTTTCTTT. The full variable domain, with the rest looked up from reference TRBV18 and TRBJ1-1, is NAGVMQNPRHLVRRRGQEARLRCSPMKGHSHVYWYRQLPEEGLKFMVYLQKENIIDESGMPKERFSAEFPKEGPSILRIQQVVRGDSAAYFCASSPPTGVNTEAFFGQGTRLTVV.

The chain uses TRBV5-1 and TRBJ2-5; D gene unclear. Germline CDR1 is SGHRS and CDR2 is YFSETQ. This CDR3 comprises 14 residues. Trimming cost V 0 bases and J 4 bases, with 10 bases left between them. The CDR3 bases are TGCGCCAGCAGCTTGGGAACGACGGGAGAGACCCAGTACTTC. Its translation is CASSLGTTGETQYF.

The chain has TRBV7-9 and TRBJ2-5; weak D call: TRBD2 (5 bases). The CDR3 has 15 residues. V shed 0 bases and J shed 1 base, with 9 bases lying between them. Germline V gene data show CDR1 as SEHNR and CDR2 as FQNEAQ (reference sequence). The CDR3 is CASSLARGSQETQYF. CDR3 DNA sequence: TGTGCCAGCAGCTTAGCGCGCGGGTCCCAAGAGACCCAGTACTTC.

This chain uses TRBV4-1 with TRBJ2-3; D ambiguous. CDR3 size: 16 residues. Trimming cost V 0 bases and J 2 bases, with 12 bases left between them. CDR1 is MGHRA and CDR2 is YSYEKL in the germline V gene. DNA for the CDR3: TGCGCCAGCAGCCAAGAGGGCAGTTTCCTCACAGATACGCAGTATTTT. Its translation: CASSQEGSFLTDTQYF.

The genes are TRBV7-6 and TRBJ2-6, with D maybe TRBD2 (6 bases). The CDR3 sequence is 17 residues long. Germline assignment: CDR1 SGHVS and CDR2 FNYEAQ. Trimming shortened V by 7 bases and J by 0 bases, and 16 bases separated the two germline ends. The CDR3 protein is CASTGWGDRSGANVLTF. The CDR3 bases are TGTGCCAGCACCGGTTGGGGGGACCGCTCTGGGGCCAACGTCCTGACTTTC. Full variable domain (missing parts from reference TRBV7-6 and TRBJ2-6): GAGVSQSPRYKVTKRGQDVALRCDPISGHVSLYWYRQALGQGPEFLTYFNYEAQQDKSGLPNDRFSAERPEGSISTLTIQRTEQRDSAMYRCASTGWGDRSGANVLTFGAGSRLTVL.

The chain's CDR3 is CASSSGSSGGEKLFF. The CDR3, as DNA: TGTGCCAGCAGCTCTGGCTCCTCCGGGGGAGAAAAACTGTTTTTT. The rearrangement joins TRBV7-9 to TRBJ1-4, with D maybe TRBD1 (5 bases). CDR3 length equals 15 residues. Germline V gene lookup returns CDR1 SEHNR and CDR2 FQNEAQ (reference sequence). V was shortened by 4 bases and J by 8 bases, with 17 bases between the two germline ends. Based on the CDR3 plus reference TRBV7-9 and TRBJ1-4, the full variable domain is DTGVSQNPRHKITKRGQNVTFRCDPISEHNRLYWYRQTLGQGPEFLTYFQNEAQLEKSRLLSDRFSAERPKGSFSTLEIQRTEQGDSAMYLCASSSGSSGGEKLFFGSGTQLSVL.

This chain joins TRBV14 and TRBJ2-5; 7 nucleotides agree with TRBD1. The germline V gene encodes CDR1 SGHDN and CDR2 FVKESK. CDR3 size: 15 residues. V lost 0 bases, J lost 1 base, and 2 bases stayed unmatched. The CDR3 sequence is CASSQDGQVQETQYF. The CDR3 coding sequence is TGTGCCAGCAGCCAAGACGGACAGGTCCAAGAGACCCAGTACTTC.

The chain combines TRBV5-1 with TRBJ2-2, with D perhaps matching TRBD2 (5 bases). The germline V and J ends were trimmed by 4 bases and 8 bases, with 15 bases remaining between them. Germline CDR1 is SGHRS and CDR2 is YFSETQ. There are 14 residues in the CDR3. The CDR3 DNA is TGCGCCAGCAGCCCGGAACTAGGCCTGGGGGAGCTGTTTTTT. Its protein is CASSPELGLGELFF.

The chain joins TRBV6-5 to TRBJ1-6; 9 bases match TRBD1. This CDR3 region has 15 residues. From germline, CDR1 is MNHEY and CDR2 SVGAGI. The V segment lost 6 bases and the J segment 7 bases; nucleotides outside the gene matches: 7. CDR3 loop: CASRATGGENSPLHF. Written as DNA, the CDR3 is TGTGCCAGCAGGGCGACAGGGGGAGAAAATTCACCCCTCCACTTT.